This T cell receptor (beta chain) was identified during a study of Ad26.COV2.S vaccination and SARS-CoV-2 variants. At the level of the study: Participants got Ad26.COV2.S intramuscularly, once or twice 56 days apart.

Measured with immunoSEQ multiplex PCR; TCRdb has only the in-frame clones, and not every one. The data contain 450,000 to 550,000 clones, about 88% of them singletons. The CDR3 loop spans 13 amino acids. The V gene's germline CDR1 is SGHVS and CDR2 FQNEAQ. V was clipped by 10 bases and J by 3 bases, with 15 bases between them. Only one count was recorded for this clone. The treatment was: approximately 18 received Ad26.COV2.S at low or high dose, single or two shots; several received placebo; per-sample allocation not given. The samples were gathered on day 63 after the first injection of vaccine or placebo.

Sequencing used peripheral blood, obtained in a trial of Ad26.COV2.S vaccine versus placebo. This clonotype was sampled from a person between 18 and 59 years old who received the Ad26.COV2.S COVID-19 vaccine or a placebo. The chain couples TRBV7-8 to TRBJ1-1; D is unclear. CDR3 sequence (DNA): TGTGCCACCGCCCTTGAAGGGCACACTGAAGCTTTCTTT. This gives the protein CATALEGHTEAFF.